The 3 T cell receptor beta chains below were found in one sample sequenced in a study of T cell changes during pregnancy in multiple sclerosis. Repertoires were generated with immunoSEQ multiplex PCR, while TCRdb's copy carries only in-frame clones and drops some. The sample carries around 40,000 clones, 85% to 95% recorded once. The specimen comprised CD4+ T cells from peripheral blood mononuclear cells, sampled in the second trimester of pregnancy. These receptors were collected from a female donor with multiple sclerosis, enrolled in a pregnancy study.

The rearrangement uses TRBV6-5 and TRBJ1-5; D might be TRBD1 (6 bases). The CDR3 length is 14 residues. The germline V gene encodes CDR1 MNHEY and CDR2 SVGAGI. Trimming took off 4 bases at V and 2 bases at J, with 9 bases between the two ends. CDR3 sequence: CASSLQGRNQPQHF. CDR3 bases: TGTGCCAGCAGTTTACAGGGTCGCAATCAGCCCCAGCATTTT.

The V and J genes are TRBV6-5 and TRBJ2-7, with 8 positions matching TRBD1. Losses at the gene ends were 6 bases for V and 3 bases for J; bases not matched to a gene: 7. Germline CDR1 reads MNHEY; CDR2 reads SVGAGI. This CDR3 is built from 14 residues. In DNA, the CDR3 is TGTGCCAGCAGCGACTTTACAGGGGGCTACGAGCAGTACTTC. Its translation: CASSDFTGGYEQYF.

The chain carries TRBV29-1 and TRBJ1-5, with TRBD1 as a possible D gene (6 bases). V was trimmed by 4 bases and J by 4 bases, leaving 11 bases between them. The CDR3 totals 13 residues. Germline loops: CDR1 SQVTM, CDR2 ANQGSEA. The CDR3 DNA sequence: TGCAGCGTTGGAAGAGGGGGTAATCAGCCCCAGCATTTT. Translated: CSVGRGGNQPQHF.